The TCR beta chain under discussion was sequenced for a study of cytomegalovirus exposure and HLA in healthy donors. Germline V CDR1 and CDR2: MNHNS, SASEGT. The CDR3 spans 15 residues. V lost 4 bases and J lost 0, with 10 bases in between. Regarding the study as a whole: Researchers reportedly found TCR beta sequences accurately predicted most subjects' HLA-A and HLA-B alleles. Among CMV-associated TCR beta chains, most appeared HLA-restricted in a later analysis.

This PCR relied on a set of 60 Vbeta primers and 13 Jbeta primers. Some clones are missing from TCRdb's copy, which holds only in-frame ones; the method was immunoSEQ multiplex PCR. This table has 140,000 or so clones, 88% appearing once. Comment on this clone: The antigen is unknown.

The source material was PBMCs. The sequence was collected from a woman in her 40s in good health and CMV-seronegative. V usage is TRBV6-1 and J usage is TRBJ1-5; D gene ambiguous. CDR3 residues: CASSAQPNSNQPQHF. CDR3 bases: TGTGCCAGCAGTGCCCAACCTAATAGCAATCAGCCCCAGCATTTT.